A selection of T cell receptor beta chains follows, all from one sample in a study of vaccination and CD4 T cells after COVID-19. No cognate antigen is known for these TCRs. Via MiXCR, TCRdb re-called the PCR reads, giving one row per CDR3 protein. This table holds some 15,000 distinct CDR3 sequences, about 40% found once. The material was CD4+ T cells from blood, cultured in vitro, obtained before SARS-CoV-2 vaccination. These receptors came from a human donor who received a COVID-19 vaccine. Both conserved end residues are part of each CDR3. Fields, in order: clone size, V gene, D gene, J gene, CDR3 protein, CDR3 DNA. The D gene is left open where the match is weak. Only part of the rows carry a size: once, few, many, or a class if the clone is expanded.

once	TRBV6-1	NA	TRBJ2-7	CASSGEIEYYEQYF	TGTGCCAGCAGCGGCGAAATAGAGTACTACGAGCAGTACTTC
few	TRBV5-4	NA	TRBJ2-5	CASSSGGVAQETQYF	TGTGCCAGCAGCAGTGGAGGGGTCGCCCAAGAGACCCAGTACTTC
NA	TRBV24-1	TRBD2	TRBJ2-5	CATSDRVSGGETQYF	TGTGCCACCAGTGACAGGGTTAGCGGGGGGGAGACCCAGTACTTC
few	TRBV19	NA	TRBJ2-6	CASSPRPMTEVARPGANVLTF	TGTGCCAGTAGTCCCCGCCCCATGACAGAAGTCGCCCGTCCTGGGGCCAACGTCCTGACTTTC
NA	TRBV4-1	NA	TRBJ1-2	CASSQGGSIYGYTF	TGCGCCAGCAGCCAAGGGGGCAGTATCTATGGCTACACCTTC
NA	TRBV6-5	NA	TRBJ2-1	CASSYGGNEQFF	TGTGCCAGCAGTTACGGGGGGAATGAGCAGTTCTTC
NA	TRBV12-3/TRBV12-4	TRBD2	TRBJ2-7	CASSFYGRLAGGRRRYEQYF	TGTGCCAGCAGTTTTTATGGGAGACTAGCGGGGGGCCGAAGGAGATACGAGCAGTACTTC
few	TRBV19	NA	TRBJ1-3	CASNTRDTGNTIYF	TGTGCGTCGAACACCAGGGATACCGGAAACACCATATATTTT
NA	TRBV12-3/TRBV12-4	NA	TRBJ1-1	CASSRQMNTEAFF	TGTGCCAGCAGCAGGCAGATGAACACTGAAGCTTTCTTT
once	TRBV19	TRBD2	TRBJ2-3	CASSGRGSGEMFTDTQYF	TGTGCCAGTAGTGGCCGGGGAAGCGGGGAAATGTTCACAGATACGCAGTATTTT
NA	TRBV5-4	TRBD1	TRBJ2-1	CASSFGQGLGNEQFF	TGTGCCAGCAGCTTTGGACAGGGCTTGGGCAATGAGCAGTTCTTC
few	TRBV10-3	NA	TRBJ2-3	CAISERGRTDTQYF	TGTGCCATCAGTGAAAGGGGCCGGACAGATACGCAGTATTTT
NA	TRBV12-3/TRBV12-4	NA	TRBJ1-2	CASSLKRQGGYTF	TGTGCCAGCAGTTTGAAACGGCAAGGGGGCTACACCTTC
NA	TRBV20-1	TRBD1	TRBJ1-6	CSADTGVIGMNSPLHF	TGCAGTGCGGATACAGGGGTCATTGGGATGAATTCACCCCTCCACTTT
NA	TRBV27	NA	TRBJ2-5	CASSLSVGETQYF	TGTGCCAGCAGTTTATCGGTCGGGGAGACCCAGTACTTC
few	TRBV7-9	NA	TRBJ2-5	CASSFLPSLYQETQYF	TGTGCCAGCAGCTTTTTGCCTTCCTTGTACCAAGAGACCCAGTACTTC
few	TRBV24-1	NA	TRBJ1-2	CATSGGDGYGYTF	TGTGCCACCAGTGGGGGGGATGGCTATGGCTACACCTTC
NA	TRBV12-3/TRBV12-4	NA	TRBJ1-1	CASSLRGGNTEAFF	TGTGCCAGCAGTCTAAGGGGGGGCAACACTGAAGCTTTCTTT
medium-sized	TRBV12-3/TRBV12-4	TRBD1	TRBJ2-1	CASSHLRTGGHNEQFF	TGTGCCAGCAGCCACCTGAGGACAGGGGGCCACAATGAGCAGTTCTTC
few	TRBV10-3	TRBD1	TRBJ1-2	CAISDRGGSGYTF	TGTGCCATCAGTGATAGAGGGGGCTCTGGCTACACCTTC
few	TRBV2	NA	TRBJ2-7	CASRSQGPSSYEQYF	TGTGCCAGCAGATCACAGGGCCCCAGCTCCTACGAGCAGTACTTC
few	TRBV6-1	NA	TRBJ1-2	CASLQGGCTF	TGTGCCAGCTTACAGGGAGGGTGCACCTTC
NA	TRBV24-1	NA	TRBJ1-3	CATSGGPYSGNTIYF	TGTGCCACCAGTGGGGGACCTTACTCGGGAAACACCATATATTTT
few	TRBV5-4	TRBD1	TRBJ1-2	CASSPGQASSGYTF	TGTGCCAGCAGCCCGGGACAGGCCTCCTCTGGCTACACCTTC
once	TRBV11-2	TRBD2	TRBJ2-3	CASSLDLVAGGDTQYF	TGTGCCAGCAGCTTAGATCTGGTAGCGGGAGGAGATACGCAGTATTTT
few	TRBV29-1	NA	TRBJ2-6	CSVLAGSGANVLTF	TGCAGCGTCCTGGCGGGGTCTGGGGCCAACGTCCTGACTTTC
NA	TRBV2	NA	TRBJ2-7	CASSEVRDEQYF	TGTGCCAGCAGTGAAGTCAGGGACGAGCAGTACTTC
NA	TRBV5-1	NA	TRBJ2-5	CASSWRSRQSQETQYF	TGCGCCAGCAGCTGGAGATCACGACAGAGCCAAGAGACCCAGTACTTC
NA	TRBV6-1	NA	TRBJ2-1	CASSGTYNEQFF	TGTGCCAGCAGTGGGACCTACAATGAGCAGTTCTTC
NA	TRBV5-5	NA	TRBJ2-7	CASSLGTETWMVYEQYF	TGTGCCAGCAGCTTGGGGACGGAGACTTGGATGGTTTACGAGCAGTACTTC
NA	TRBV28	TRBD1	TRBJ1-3	CASSRSTGKSGNTIYF	TGTGCCAGCAGTCGATCGACAGGGAAATCTGGAAACACCATATATTTT
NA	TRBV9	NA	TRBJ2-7	CASSVDQVSYEQYF	TGTGCCAGCAGCGTAGACCAGGTATCCTACGAGCAGTACTTC
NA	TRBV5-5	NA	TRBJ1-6	CASSLGDGDNSPLHF	TGTGCCAGCAGCTTGGGGGACGGTGATAATTCACCCCTCCACTTT
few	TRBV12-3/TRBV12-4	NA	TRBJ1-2	CASSLAGSGYTF	TGTGCCAGCAGTTTAGCAGGGTCTGGCTACACCTTC